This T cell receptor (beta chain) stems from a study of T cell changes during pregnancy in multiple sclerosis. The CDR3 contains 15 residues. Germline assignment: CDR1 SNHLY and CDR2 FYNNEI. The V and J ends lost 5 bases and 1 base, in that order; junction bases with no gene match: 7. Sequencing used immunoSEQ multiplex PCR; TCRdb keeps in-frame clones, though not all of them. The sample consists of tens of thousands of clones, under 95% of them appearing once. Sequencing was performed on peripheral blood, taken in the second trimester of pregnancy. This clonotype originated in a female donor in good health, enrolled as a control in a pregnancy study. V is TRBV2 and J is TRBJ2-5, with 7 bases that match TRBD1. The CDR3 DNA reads TGTGCCAGCAGTTTTTACAGGGGATCCCAAGAGACCCAGTACTTC. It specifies CASSFYRGSQETQYF. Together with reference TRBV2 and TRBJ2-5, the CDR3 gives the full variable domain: EPEVTQTPSHQVTQMGQEVILRCVPISNHLYFYWYRQILGQKVEFLVSFYNNEISEKSEIFDDQFSVERPDGSNFTLKIRSTKLEDSAMYFCASSFYRGSQETQYFGPGTRLLVL.